This TCR beta chain was captured in a study of T cell responses to AZD1222 COVID-19 vaccine. Findings of the study overall: Among the donors, most were white British and more were female, and clonal diversity was possibly underestimated. All repertoire sampling was performed exclusively after the peak T cell response.

Germline lookup yields CDR1 SGHRS and CDR2 YFSETQ. This CDR3 region has 13 residues. V lost 0 bases, J lost 2 bases, and 5 bases lay in between. The repertoire was sequenced with immunoSEQ multiplex PCR; TCRdb's copy has only in-frame clones and lacks some. Among over 50,000 clones listed, approximately 84% were seen once. Notes on this clone: The target antigen is unknown.

The source is an adult in good health. This material consisted of peripheral blood, taken on day 0 of AZD1222 vaccination. This chain connects TRBV5-1 to TRBJ2-5; D unclear. The CDR3 DNA follows: TGCGCCAGCAGCTTGGGCTTTCAAGAGACCCAGTACTTC. Translated: CASSLGFQETQYF.